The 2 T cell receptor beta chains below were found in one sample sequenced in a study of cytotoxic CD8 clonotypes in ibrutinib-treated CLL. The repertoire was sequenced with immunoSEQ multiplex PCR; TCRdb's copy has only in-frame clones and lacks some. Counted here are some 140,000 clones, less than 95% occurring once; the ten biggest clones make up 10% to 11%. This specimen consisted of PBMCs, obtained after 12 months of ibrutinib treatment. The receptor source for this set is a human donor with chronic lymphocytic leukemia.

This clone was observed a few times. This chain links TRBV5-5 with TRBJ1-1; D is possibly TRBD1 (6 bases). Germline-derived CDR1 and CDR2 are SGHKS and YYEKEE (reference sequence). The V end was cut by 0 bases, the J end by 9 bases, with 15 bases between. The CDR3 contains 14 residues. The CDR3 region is CASSLVPGDPQAFF. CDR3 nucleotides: TGTGCCAGCAGCTTGGTTCCAGGGGACCCCCAAGCTTTCTTT.

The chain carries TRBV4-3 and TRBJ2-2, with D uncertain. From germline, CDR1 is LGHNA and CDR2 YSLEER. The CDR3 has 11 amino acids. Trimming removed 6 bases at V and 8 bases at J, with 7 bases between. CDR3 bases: TGCGCCAGCAGGGGGATAGGGGAGCTGTTTTTT. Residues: CASRGIGELFF.